This entry lists 19 T cell receptor beta chains sequenced from one sample in a study of blood T cell repertoires in COVID-19. TCRdb's copy holds only in-frame clones and misses some; the assay was immunoSEQ multiplex PCR. The sample contains fewer than 400,000 clones, more than 90% of which appear only once. Sequenced input: PBMCs or T cells enriched from blood (not recorded which). The receptors derive from a woman aged 25 to 39 who had been exposed to COVID-19.

The chain uses TRBV5-4 and TRBJ1-1, with D possibly being TRBD1 (5 bases). Germline V gene sequence: CDR1 SGHNT, CDR2 YYREEE (reference sequence). V was trimmed by 2 bases and J by 5 bases, leaving 19 bases between them. This CDR3 contains 16 residues. The CDR3 protein is CASSFLNLQGGTEAFF. The CDR3 coding sequence is TGTGCCAGCAGCTTTCTCAACCTGCAGGGTGGTACTGAAGCTTTCTTT.

The chain is built from TRBV6-5 and TRBJ1-2, with 7 bases fitting TRBD1. The CDR3 runs 14 residues. V was clipped by 2 bases and J by 5 bases; unmatched bases: 5. Germline V CDR1 and CDR2: MNHEY, SVGAGI. The CDR3 reads CASSYGQVGYGYTF. DNA for the CDR3: TGTGCCAGCAGTTACGGACAGGTTGGGTATGGCTACACCTTC.

The V and J genes are TRBV7-9 and TRBJ2-7, with 10 bases lining up with TRBD1. Germline V gene lookup returns CDR1 SEHNR and CDR2 FQNEAQ (reference sequence). V lost 5 bases to trimming and J lost 6 bases; unmatched junction nucleotides: 7. CDR3 size: 14 residues. The CDR3 here is CASSPGQGVGEQYF. CDR3 bases: TGTGCCAGCAGCCCCGGACAGGGGGTTGGCGAGCAGTACTTC.

This chain joins TRBV2 and TRBJ2-5; the match to TRBD1 covers 11 bases. The junction had 7 bases not matched to a gene; V was cut back by 8 bases and J by 5 bases. The CDR3 runs to 14 residues. Germline CDR1 reads SNHLY; CDR2 reads FYNNEI. The CDR3 protein is CASGQGAPRETQYF. The DNA for the CDR3 is TGTGCCAGCGGACAGGGGGCGCCTAGGGAGACCCAGTACTTC.

This chain uses TRBV23-1 with TRBJ2-2; 7 bases align to TRBD1. TRBV23-1 falls under the ORF class, with uncertain function. The CDR3 is 15 residues long. V lost 2 bases, J lost 9 bases, and 9 bases stayed unmatched. CDR3: CASSQPGQLHRELFF. CDR3 coding DNA: TGCGCCAGCAGTCAACCGGGACAGCTACACCGGGAGCTGTTTTTT.

The V and J genes are TRBV7-9 and TRBJ2-7; 7 bases are shared with TRBD2. V lost 4 bases, J lost 1 base, and 7 bases stayed unmatched. The CDR3 is made up of 15 amino acids. Germline V lookup: CDR1 SEHNR, CDR2 FQNEAQ (reference sequence). CDR3 loop: CASSSPLAASYEQYF. The CDR3 coding sequence is TGTGCCAGCAGCTCCCCGCTAGCGGCTTCCTACGAGCAGTACTTC.

The J gene is TRBJ2-1, the V gene TRBV5-4, with TRBD2 matching over 10 bases. CDR3 length equals 15 residues. Germline-derived CDR1 and CDR2 are SGHNT and YYREEE (reference sequence). The junction had 8 bases not matched to a gene; V was cut back by 4 bases and J by 7 bases. For the CDR3, the DNA is TGTGCCAGCAGCAGAGCGGGGGGGCGTGAGAATGAGCAGTTCTTC. Translating gives CASSRAGGRENEQFF.

The genes are TRBV7-2 and TRBJ2-3; possibly TRBD2 for D (6 bases). This CDR3 region has 16 residues. Germline V gives CDR1 SGHTA, CDR2 FQGNSA. V lost 5 bases and J lost 1, with 16 bases in between. The CDR3 coding sequence is TGTGCCAGCAGCCCCAGAGGGGCTAGCGGCACAGATACGCAGTATTTT. It specifies CASSPRGASGTDTQYF.

The rearrangement uses TRBV2 and TRBJ2-7; TRBD1 matches at 11 bases. The CDR3 runs to 15 residues. The V gene's germline CDR1 is SNHLY and CDR2 FYNNEI. V dropped 10 bases and J dropped 3; count of bases not matched to a gene: 11. CDR3 residues: CATNLEDRGLYEQYF. In nucleotides, the CDR3 is TGTGCCACCAACCTAGAGGACAGGGGGCTCTACGAGCAGTACTTC.

The chain joins TRBV5-4 to TRBJ1-2, with a tentative D call TRBD1 (6 bases). Trimming cost V 3 bases and J 0 bases, with 12 bases left between them. From germline, CDR1 is SGHNT and CDR2 YYREEE (reference sequence). This CDR3 comprises 15 residues. CDR3 sequence (DNA): TGTGCCAGCAGCTACGGACAGACTACTAACTATGGCTACACCTTC. This encodes CASSYGQTTNYGYTF.

CDR3 bases: TGTGCCAGCAGTGAGTGGGGCCAGAGCTCCTACAATGAGCAGTTCTTC. This translates into CASSEWGQSSYNEQFF. This chain joins TRBV6-4 and TRBJ2-1; TRBD1 is a possible D gene (5 bases). The CDR3 covers 16 residues. V was cut by 3 bases and J by 0 bases, with 12 bases left in between. Germline-derived CDR1 and CDR2 are MRHNA and SNTAGT.

The gene calls are TRBV7-2 and TRBJ2-5; TRBD2 matches at 7 bases. Trimming cost V 6 bases and J 4 bases; bases outside gene matches: 5. Per germline, CDR1 SGHTA and CDR2 FQGNSA. CDR3 size: 13 residues. The DNA for the CDR3 is TGTGCCAGCAGGACACTAGCGCCAGAGACCCAGTACTTC. As protein: CASRTLAPETQYF.

The chain recombines TRBV4-1 with TRBJ2-3; D is perhaps TRBD2 (7 bases). Per the germline V gene, CDR1 is MGHRA and CDR2 is YSYEKL. The CDR3 loop spans 15 amino acids. The ends were cut back, 10 bases at V and 6 bases at J, with 23 bases in the middle. The CDR3 nucleotides are TGCGCCACCCGTCGGGGGGCGGGGCTCGGGGATACGCAGTATTTT. This sequence encodes CATRRGAGLGDTQYF.

The rearrangement uses TRBV25-1 and TRBJ1-2; 10 nucleotides match TRBD1. J lost 4 bases, V lost 0 bases, and 2 bases had no gene match. CDR1 and CDR2 (germline): MGHDK, SYGVNS. The CDR3 is made up of 15 amino acids. The CDR3 bases are TGTGCCAGCAGTGAATATGACAGGGGGCTCTATGGCTACACCTTC. Residues: CASSEYDRGLYGYTF.

The chain links TRBV18 to TRBJ1-2, with a weak D call TRBD1 (6 bases). The germline V and J ends were trimmed by 6 bases and 0 bases, with 14 bases remaining between them. Per germline, CDR1 KGHSH and CDR2 LQKENI. The CDR3 covers 15 residues. The CDR3, as DNA: TGTGCCAGCTCGGGGGCGATAAACGCTAACTATGGCTACACCTTC. It specifies CASSGAINANYGYTF.

This clone has only one observation. The genes are TRBV5-4 and TRBJ2-7; weak D call: TRBD2 (7 bases). The CDR3 covers 14 residues. V was cut by 1 base and J by 3 bases, with 11 bases left in between. The germline CDR1 and CDR2 sequences are SGHNT and YYREEE (reference sequence). The CDR3 spells CASSLRGGFYEQYF. As DNA, the CDR3 is TGTGCCAGCAGCTTGAGGGGGGGCTTCTACGAGCAGTACTTC.

This rearrangement joins TRBV6-2 or TRBV6-3 to TRBJ1-5; 8 bases are a match to TRBD1. The CDR3 runs 19 residues. The V gene's germline CDR1 is MNHEY and CDR2 SVGEGT. Trimming cost V 6 bases and J 6 bases; bases outside gene matches: 22. CDR3 protein: CASSTDMDRVVVRGQPQHF. The CDR3 DNA reads TGTGCCAGCAGCACAGACATGGACAGGGTTGTTGTTCGGGGTCAGCCCCAGCATTTT.

V usage is TRBV2 and J usage is TRBJ1-2; D possibly corresponds to TRBD1 (6 bases). CDR3 length: 14 residues. Looked up from germline, CDR1 is SNHLY and CDR2 is FYNNEI. V shed 5 bases and J shed 7 bases, with 17 bases lying between them. This chain's CDR3 is CASSPSTGSFGYTF. CDR3 bases: TGTGCCAGCAGTCCCTCGACAGGTAGTTTTGGCTACACCTTC.

This clone was seen once. The V and J genes are TRBV18 and TRBJ1-4, with 7 nucleotides matching TRBD1. The germline CDR1 and CDR2 sequences are KGHSH and LQKENI. The CDR3 spans 15 residues. The ends lost 0 bases at V and 8 bases at J; junction bases unmatched: 6. CDR3 in amino acids: CASSPPNRGDEKLFF. The CDR3 DNA reads TGTGCCAGCTCACCACCGAACAGGGGAGACGAAAAACTGTTTTTT.